This T cell receptor (beta chain) was obtained from a study of cytomegalovirus exposure and HLA in healthy donors. Notes on the study in general: There were a few CMV-associated chains whose specificity for CMV antigens was confirmed in vitro.

The PCR contained 60 Vbeta and 13 Jbeta primers. Assay: immunoSEQ multiplex PCR; the TCRdb copy retains only in-frame clones and omits some. The table lists 200,000 to 300,000 clones, around four fifths of them singletons. About this clone itself: Its antigen is unknown.

Deletions cut 3 bases from V and 0 bases from J, with 12 bases between. Germline CDR1 and CDR2: SGDLS and YYNGEE. The CDR3 is made up of 15 amino acids. The receptor's source is a woman in her thirties or forties in good health and CMV-seropositive. Specimen: PBMCs. The V and J genes are TRBV9 and TRBJ1-1; D possibly corresponds to TRBD1 (6 bases). CDR3 sequence: CASSEGGPLNTEAFF. Here the CDR3 DNA reads TGTGCCAGCAGCGAGGGGGGGCCTCTGAACACTGAAGCTTTCTTT.